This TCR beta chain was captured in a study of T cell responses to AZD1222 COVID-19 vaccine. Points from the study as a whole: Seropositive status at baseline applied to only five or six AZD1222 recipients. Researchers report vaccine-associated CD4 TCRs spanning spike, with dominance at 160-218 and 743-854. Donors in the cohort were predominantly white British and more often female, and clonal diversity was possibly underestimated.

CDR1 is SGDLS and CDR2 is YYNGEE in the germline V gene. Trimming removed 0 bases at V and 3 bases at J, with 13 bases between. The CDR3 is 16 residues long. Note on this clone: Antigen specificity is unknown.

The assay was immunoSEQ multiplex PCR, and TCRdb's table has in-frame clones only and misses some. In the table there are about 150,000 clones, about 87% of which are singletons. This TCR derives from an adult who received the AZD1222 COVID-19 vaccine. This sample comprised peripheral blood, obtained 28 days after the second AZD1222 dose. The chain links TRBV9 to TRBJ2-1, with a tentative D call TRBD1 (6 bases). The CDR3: CASSVASQGSYNEQFF. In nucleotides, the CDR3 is TGTGCCAGCAGCGTAGCTAGCCAGGGGAGCTACAATGAGCAGTTCTTC.